The 9 T cell receptor beta chains reported below all come from one sample, sequenced in a study of cytomegalovirus exposure and HLA in healthy donors. Use of 60 Vbeta and 13 Jbeta primers characterized the PCR. Sequencing was performed with immunoSEQ multiplex PCR; in TCRdb, only in-frame clones are kept and a portion is missing. This sample has roughly 110,000 clones, with approximately 79% found just once. The sample comprised PBMCs. These receptors were taken from a woman in her forties in good health and CMV-seropositive.

The chain has TRBV29-1 and TRBJ2-1; no reliable D call. This CDR3 spans 13 amino acids. The germline CDR1 and CDR2 sequences are SQVTM and ANQGSEA. V lost 5 bases to trimming and J lost 3 bases, with 11 bases between them. CDR3 in DNA: TGCAGCGTTAGCCCCCCCAACTACAATGAGCAGTTCTTC. This sequence encodes CSVSPPNYNEQFF.

This clone was found once. This sequence joins TRBV27 and TRBJ2-7, with 8 bases fitting TRBD1. Trimming cost V 6 bases and J 7 bases; bases outside gene matches: 11. Germline CDR1 is MNHEY and CDR2 is SMNVEV (reference sequence). CDR3 length equals 14 residues. CDR3 protein: CASRPDRGTSEQYF. Here the CDR3 DNA reads TGTGCCAGCAGGCCTGACAGGGGAACTAGTGAGCAGTACTTC.

The chain carries TRBV18 and TRBJ2-7, with TRBD1 identical over 8 bases. With 5 bases clipped from V and 1 base from J, the junction kept 7 bases outside the gene matches. CDR1 is KGHSH and CDR2 is LQKENI in the germline V gene. The CDR3 covers 15 residues. The CDR3 region has the DNA TGTGCCAGCTCAGAGGGACAGGCCGGGTCCTACGAGCAGTACTTC. It translates to CASSEGQAGSYEQYF.

Turning to this clone: The final CDR3 position lacks the conserved phenylalanine or tryptophan, pointing to a likely read error. The chain has TRBV7-6 and TRBJ1-2, with 7 bases lining up with TRBD1. The CDR3 loop spans 15 amino acids. The V and J ends lost 5 bases and 4 bases, in that order; junction bases with no gene match: 10. Germline-derived CDR1 and CDR2 are SGHVS and FNYEAQ. The CDR3 DNA reads as TGTGCCAGCAGCAGAACAGGGGCCCTTCCCTATGGCTACACCCTC. Translated: CASSRTGALPYGYTL.

The CDR3 spells CASSRSPGHEKLFF. In DNA form, the CDR3 reads TGTGCCAGCAGCCGTAGTCCGGGTCATGAAAAACTGTTTTTT. This chain joins TRBV7-2 and TRBJ1-4, with unresolved D. Germline CDR1 and CDR2: SGHTA and FQGNSA. The CDR3 runs 14 residues. V was cut by 5 bases and J by 6 bases, with 13 bases left in between. The full variable domain, completed using reference TRBV7-2 and TRBJ1-4, is GAGVSQSPSNKVTEKGKDVELRCDPISGHTALYWYRQSLGQGLEFLIYFQGNSAPDKSGLPSDRFSAERTGGSVSTLTIQRTQQEDSAVYLCASSRSPGHEKLFFGSGTQLSVL.

This rearrangement joins TRBV1 to TRBJ1-1. TRBV1 is tagged as a pseudogene. The CDR3 sequence is 13 residues long. The CDR3 coding sequence is TGCACCAGCAGCCAAGACCCTCACACTGAAGCTTTCTTT. As protein: CTSSQDPHTEAFF.

This clone was counted between two and nine times. Written as DNA, the CDR3 is TGTGCCAGCAGCTATTACAGGGGGCTAGATGCAGATACGCAGTATTTT. Its translation is CASSYYRGLDADTQYF. The J gene is TRBJ2-3, the V gene TRBV7-9, with 9 bases matching TRBD1. Germline values: CDR1 SEHNR, CDR2 FQNEAQ (reference sequence). After removal of 4 bases from V and 4 bases from J, the junction contained 9 bases not matched to a gene. The CDR3 extends over 16 amino acids.

The gene calls are TRBV7-2 and TRBJ2-5; maybe TRBD2 (5 bases). The V gene's germline CDR1 is SGHTA and CDR2 FQGNSA. This CDR3 contains 13 residues. V was clipped by 3 bases and J by 4 bases, with 9 bases between them. The DNA of the CDR3 is TGTGCCAGCAGCTTGAGAAGCGGAGAGACCCAGTACTTC. This codes for CASSLRSGETQYF.

The V call is TRBV2, the J call TRBJ1-6; TRBD1 matches at 7 bases. J lost 7 bases, V lost 8 bases, and 8 bases had no gene match. The CDR3 spans 14 residues. Germline-derived CDR1 and CDR2 are SNHLY and FYNNEI. CDR3: CASGSGTENSPLHF. CDR3 sequence (DNA): TGTGCCAGCGGGTCCGGGACAGAAAATTCACCCCTCCACTTT.